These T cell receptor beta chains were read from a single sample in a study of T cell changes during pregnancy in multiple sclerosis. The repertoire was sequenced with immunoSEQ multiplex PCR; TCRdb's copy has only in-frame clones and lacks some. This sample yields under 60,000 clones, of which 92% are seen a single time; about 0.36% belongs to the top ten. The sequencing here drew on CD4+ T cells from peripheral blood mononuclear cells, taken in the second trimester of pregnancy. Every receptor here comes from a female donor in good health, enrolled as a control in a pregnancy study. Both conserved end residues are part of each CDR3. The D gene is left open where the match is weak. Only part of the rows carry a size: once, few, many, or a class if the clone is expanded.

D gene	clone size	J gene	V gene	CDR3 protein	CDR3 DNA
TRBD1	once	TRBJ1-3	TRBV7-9	CASSNTGQGPGNTIYF	TGTGCCAGCAGCAACACGGGACAGGGTCCCGGAAACACCATATATTTT
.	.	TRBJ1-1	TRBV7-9	CASSLWTNGGTEAFF	TGTGCCAGCAGCTTATGGACTAACGGGGGCACTGAAGCTTTCTTT
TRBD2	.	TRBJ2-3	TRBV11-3	CASSLAPTGGLSF	TGTGCCAGCAGCTTAGCCCCGACGGGGGGGCTGTCATTT
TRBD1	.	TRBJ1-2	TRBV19	CASSTMDRGTPYGYTF	TGTGCCAGTAGTACCATGGACAGGGGTACTCCTTATGGCTACACCTTC
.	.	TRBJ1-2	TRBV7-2	CASSLERTALGGYTF	TGTGCCAGCAGCTTAGAGCGGACTGCTTTGGGGGGCTACACCTTC
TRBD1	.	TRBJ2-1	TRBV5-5	CASSVRTGGVTYNEQFF	TGTGCCAGCAGCGTACGAACAGGGGGCGTCACCTACAATGAGCAGTTCTTC
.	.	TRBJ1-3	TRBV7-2	CASSLALGAGGNTIYF	TGTGCCAGCAGCTTAGCGCTGGGGGCGGGTGGAAACACCATATATTTT
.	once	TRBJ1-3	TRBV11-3	CASTLSGNTIYF	TGTGCCAGCACCCTTTCTGGAAACACCATATATTTT
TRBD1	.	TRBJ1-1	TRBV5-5	CASTMTGVGTEAFF	TGTGCCAGCACCATGACAGGGGTCGGCACTGAAGCTTTCTTT
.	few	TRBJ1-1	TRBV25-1	CASSESSYTEAFF	TGTGCCAGCAGTGAATCGTCGTACACCGAAGCTTTCTTT
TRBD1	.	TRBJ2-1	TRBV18	CASSPVGQGNEQFF	TGTGCCAGCTCACCCGTGGGACAGGGCAATGAGCAGTTCTTC
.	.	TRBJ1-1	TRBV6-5	CASSTRRGDTEAFF	TGTGCCAGCAGTACTAGGCGGGGGGACACTGAAGCTTTCTTT
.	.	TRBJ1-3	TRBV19	CASTPGYSGNTIYF	TGTGCCAGTACCCCAGGGTACTCTGGAAACACCATATATTTT
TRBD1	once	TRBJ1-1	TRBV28	CASPPGQGAGVTEAFF	TGTGCCAGTCCCCCGGGACAGGGGGCGGGGGTAACTGAAGCTTTCTTT
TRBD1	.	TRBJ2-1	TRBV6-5	CASSYSRVRGNEQFF	TGTGCCAGCAGTTACTCGAGGGTCAGGGGGAATGAGCAGTTCTTC
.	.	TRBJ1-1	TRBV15	CATSRPTHPNTEAFF	TGTGCCACCAGCAGACCGACACATCCGAACACTGAAGCTTTCTTT
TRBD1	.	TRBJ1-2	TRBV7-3	CASSLRSGTGMGPAYGYTF	TGTGCCAGCAGCCTCCGATCCGGGACAGGGATGGGCCCTGCCTATGGCTACACCTTC
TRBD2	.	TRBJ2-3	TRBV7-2	CASSLTSGGTDTQYF	TGTGCCAGCAGCCTTACTAGCGGGGGCACAGATACGCAGTATTTT
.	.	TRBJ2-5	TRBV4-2	CASSQRAQETQYF	TGTGCCAGCAGCCAGAGGGCCCAAGAGACCCAGTACTTC
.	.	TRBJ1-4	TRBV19	CASSIGRRGTTNEKLFF	TGTGCCAGTAGTATAGGACGGCGCGGAACAACTAATGAAAAACTGTTTTTT
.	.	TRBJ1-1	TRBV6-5	CASSHTNTEAFF	TGTGCCAGCAGCCACACGAACACTGAAGCTTTCTTT
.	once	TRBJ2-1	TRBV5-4	CASSLGAGQLINEQFF	TGTGCCAGCAGCTTGGGGGCAGGGCAACTCATTAATGAGCAGTTCTTC
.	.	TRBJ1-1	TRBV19	CASSIRGTNTEAFF	TGTGCCAGTAGTATCCGCGGTACGAACACTGAAGCTTTCTTT
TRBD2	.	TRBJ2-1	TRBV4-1	CASSQIGTNNEQFF	TGCGCCAGCAGCCAAATAGGGACTAACAATGAGCAGTTCTTC
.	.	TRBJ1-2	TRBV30	CAWSVLQTYGYTF	TGTGCCTGGAGCGTTCTACAGACCTATGGCTACACCTTC
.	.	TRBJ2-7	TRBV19	CASSKGSGGHEQYF	TGTGCCAGTAGTAAGGGGTCAGGGGGGCACGAGCAGTACTTC
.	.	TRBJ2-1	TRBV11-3	CASTPPRSYNEQFF	TGTGCCAGCACCCCCCCTCGCTCCTACAATGAGCAGTTCTTC
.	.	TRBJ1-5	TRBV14	CASSQDGAVVRQPQHF	TGTGCCAGCAGCCAAGATGGGGCGGTGGTCAGACAGCCCCAGCATTTT
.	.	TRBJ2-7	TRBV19	CASRALDSPYEQYF	TGTGCCAGTAGGGCCTTGGACAGCCCCTACGAGCAGTACTTC
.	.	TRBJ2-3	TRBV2	CASSELQNTDTQYF	TGTGCCAGCAGTGAACTACAGAACACAGATACGCAGTATTTT
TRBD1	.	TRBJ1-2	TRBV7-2	CASSLQGGGYGYTF	TGTGCCAGCAGCCTACAGGGGGGGGGCTATGGCTACACCTTC
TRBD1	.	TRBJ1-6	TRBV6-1	CASSIRGTNSPLHF	TGTGCCAGCAGTATCAGGGGGACCAATTCACCCCTCCACTTT
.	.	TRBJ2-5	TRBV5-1	CASSLNPGHLQETQYF	TGCGCCAGCAGCTTGAATCCGGGACACCTCCAAGAGACCCAGTACTTC
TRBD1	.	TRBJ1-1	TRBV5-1	CASSYQGAVGTEAFF	TGCGCCAGCAGCTATCAGGGGGCCGTAGGCACTGAAGCTTTCTTT
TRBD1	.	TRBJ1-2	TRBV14	CASSLGTGIYGYTF	TGTGCCAGCAGCCTAGGGACAGGAATCTATGGCTACACCTTC
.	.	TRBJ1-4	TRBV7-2	CASSPGGAGTNEKLFF	TGTGCCAGCAGCCCTGGGGGCGCCGGAACTAATGAAAAACTGTTTTTT
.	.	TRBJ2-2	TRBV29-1	CSVEVDRNTGELFF	TGCAGCGTTGAAGTGGACAGGAACACCGGGGAGCTGTTTTTT
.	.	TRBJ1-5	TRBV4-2	CASSQDLTGGSNQPQHF	TGTGCCAGCAGCCAAGATTTAACAGGTGGTAGCAATCAGCCCCAGCATTTT
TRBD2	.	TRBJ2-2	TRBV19	CASSTSGGLNTGELFF	TGTGCCAGTAGTACCAGCGGGGGGCTCAACACCGGGGAGCTGTTTTTT
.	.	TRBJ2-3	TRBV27	CASSRLLSAATDTQYF	TGTGCCAGCAGTCGCCTGCTATCGGCGGCCACAGATACGCAGTATTTT
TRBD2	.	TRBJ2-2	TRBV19	CASRIRPGIAGEKYANTGELFF	TGTGCCAGTAGAATACGCCCCGGGATAGCGGGGGAAAAGTACGCGAACACCGGGGAGCTGTTTTTT
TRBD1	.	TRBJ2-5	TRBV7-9	CASSAGTGFLGTQETQYF	TGTGCCAGCAGCGCGGGGACAGGGTTTCTTGGTACTCAAGAGACCCAGTACTTC
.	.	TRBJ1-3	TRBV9	CASSVVASFSGNTIYF	TGTGCCAGCAGCGTAGTAGCATCGTTCTCTGGAAACACCATATATTTT
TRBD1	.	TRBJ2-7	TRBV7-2	CASSWGQDDEQYF	TGTGCCAGCAGCTGGGGACAGGATGACGAGCAGTACTTC
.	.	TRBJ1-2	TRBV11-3	CASTSTGTYGYTF	TGTGCCAGCACTTCCACCGGGACTTATGGCTACACCTTC
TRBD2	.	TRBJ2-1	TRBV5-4	CASSLIGGGPYNEQFF	TGTGCCAGCAGCTTGATAGGCGGGGGACCCTACAATGAGCAGTTCTTC